These 24 T cell receptor beta chains originate from one sample sequenced in a study of OX40 agonist ivuxolimab in advanced cancers. Sequenced by immunoSEQ multiplex PCR; TCRdb stores in-frame clones only, minus some. The profile covers about 140,000 clones, with 90% appearing a single time and around 1% taken by the ten largest. The source material was CD4+ or CD8+ T cells sorted from blood, sampled in a trial of the OX40 agonist ivuxolimab. These receptors originate from an adult with an advanced solid tumor such as melanoma, head and neck, liver or kidney cancer.

The chain links TRBV7-3 to TRBJ1-5, with TRBD1 as a possible D gene (6 bases). The germline gives CDR1 SGHTA, CDR2 FQGTGA. The CDR3 extends over 17 amino acids. The V and J ends lost 0 bases and 3 bases respectively, with 15 bases between them. CDR3 residues: CASSLTGGPGNNQPQHF. The CDR3 nucleotides are TGTGCCAGCAGCTTAACTGGGGGGCCAGGTAACAATCAGCCCCAGCATTTT.

This chain joins TRBV6-6 and TRBJ1-2; 9 bases agree with TRBD1. Germline lookup yields CDR1 MNHNY and CDR2 SVGAGI (reference sequence). After removal of 6 bases from V and 7 bases from J, the junction contained 3 bases not matched to a gene. This CDR3 spans 12 amino acids. The CDR3 region has the DNA TGTGCCAGCAGACAGGGGGCGGCTGGCTACACCTTC. This encodes CASRQGAAGYTF.

V is TRBV5-8 and J is TRBJ2-5; D gene uncertain. The length of the CDR3 is 12 residues. V was clipped by 4 bases and J by 0 bases, with 4 bases between them. Germline assignment: CDR1 SGHTS and CDR2 YDEGEE. The CDR3 DNA reads as TGTGCCAGCAGCCCGTACCAAGAGACCCAGTACTTC. It encodes CASSPYQETQYF.

About this clone: Different DNA sequences within this sample yield the same CDR3. The chain has TRBV15 and TRBJ1-3; TRBD1 aligns across 7 bases. With V trimmed by 0 bases and J by 1 base, 0 bases remained unmatched. Germline V lookup: CDR1 LNHNV, CDR2 YYDKDF (reference sequence). This CDR3 has 15 amino acids. CDR3 in DNA: TGTGCCACCAGCAGAGACAGGGGGTCTGGAAACACCATATATTTT. Residues: CATSRDRGSGNTIYF.

The gene calls are TRBV27 and TRBJ1-4, with D perhaps TRBD1 (5 bases). Trimming took 4 bases from V and 0 from J, leaving 12 bases between them. This CDR3 comprises 16 residues. Germline V gives CDR1 MNHEY, CDR2 SMNVEV (reference sequence). CDR3 residues: CASSSSLGATNEKLFF. The CDR3 DNA follows: TGTGCCAGCAGTTCATCCTTAGGGGCAACTAATGAAAAACTGTTTTTT.

J is TRBJ1-1 and V is TRBV18; 10 bases fit TRBD1. J gave up 3 bases and V 1 base, and 5 bases lay outside the gene matches. Germline loops: CDR1 KGHSH, CDR2 LQKENI. This CDR3 contains 16 residues. The CDR3 sequence: CASSPRSGQGDTEAFF. The DNA of the CDR3 is TGTGCCAGCTCACCACGGTCAGGACAGGGGGACACTGAAGCTTTCTTT.

This sequence joins TRBV27 and TRBJ1-5; possibly TRBD1 for D (5 bases). V was shortened by 5 bases and J by 7 bases, with 24 bases between the two germline ends. Germline CDR1 MNHEY, CDR2 SMNVEV (reference sequence). The CDR3 runs 17 residues. The CDR3 DNA sequence: TGTGCCAGCAGTCCCTACCTGAGTAGACCGGCAGGGCAGCCCCAGCATTTT. It specifies CASSPYLSRPAGQPQHF.

This chain joins TRBV27 and TRBJ1-2, with 7 bases aligning to TRBD1. This CDR3 region has 15 residues. The V gene end was trimmed by 4 bases and the J gene end by 1 base; junction bases not matched to a gene: 6. CDR1 and CDR2 from the germline V gene are MNHEY and SMNVEV (reference sequence). The CDR3 sequence: CASSSGGQINYGYTF. In DNA, the CDR3 is TGTGCCAGCAGTTCGGGGGGACAGATTAACTATGGCTACACCTTC.

CDR3 sequence reads: CASNRNWGPGDGYTF. The CDR3 region has the DNA TGTGCCAGCAACAGAAATTGGGGTCCGGGGGACGGCTACACCTTC. The chain has TRBV6-6 and TRBJ1-2; D is possibly TRBD1 (5 bases). The CDR3 contains 15 residues. The V gene's germline CDR1 is MNHNY and CDR2 SVGAGI (reference sequence). The ends were cut back, 7 bases at V and 8 bases at J, with 23 bases in the middle.

The rearrangement joins TRBV19 to TRBJ2-7; D perhaps matches TRBD1 (6 bases). Trimming removed 4 bases at V and 6 bases at J, with 13 bases between. In germline, CDR1 is LNHDA, CDR2 SQIVND (reference sequence). The CDR3 totals 13 residues. CDR3 DNA: TGTGCCAGTAGTAGGGGACACCAGGGCGAGCAGTACTTC. Its protein product is CASSRGHQGEQYF. The full variable domain, with the rest looked up from reference TRBV19 and TRBJ2-7, is DGGITQSPKYLFRKEGQNVTLSCEQNLNHDAMYWYRQDPGQGLRLIYYSQIVNDFQKGDIAEGYSVSREKKESFPLTVTSAQKNPTAFYLCASSRGHQGEQYFGPGTRLTVT.

The rearrangement links TRBV7-2 to TRBJ1-1; weak D call: TRBD1 (6 bases). Germline CDR1 is SGHTA and CDR2 is FQGNSA. There are 15 residues in the CDR3. V was shortened by 4 bases and J by 4 bases, with 16 bases between the two germline ends. The CDR3 coding sequence is TGTGCCAGCAGCTCCCGAGTCGGGGGGCCCACTGAAGCTTTCTTT. It specifies CASSSRVGGPTEAFF.

The V call is TRBV28, the J call TRBJ2-2; a weak D match, TRBD2 (6 bases). V gave up 2 bases and J gave up 0 bases, with 7 bases separating them. The V gene's germline CDR1 is MDHEN and CDR2 SYDVKM. The length of the CDR3 is 15 residues. The CDR3 bases are TGTGCCAGCAGTTTAGGAGGGCCGAACACCGGGGAGCTGTTTTTT. Its protein is CASSLGGPNTGELFF.

The genes are TRBV18 and TRBJ1-5; D perhaps matches TRBD1 (5 bases). This CDR3 has 14 residues. The ends were cut back, 3 bases at V and 2 bases at J, with 8 bases in the middle. CDR1 is KGHSH, CDR2 LQKENI, per germline. The CDR3 is CASSPGTGNQPQHF. Here the CDR3 DNA reads TGTGCCAGCTCACCCGGGACCGGCAATCAGCCCCAGCATTTT.

V gene TRBV18 combines with J gene TRBJ2-1; D remains ambiguous. The CDR3 runs 12 residues. The germline V and J ends were trimmed by 1 base and 8 bases, with 6 bases remaining between them. The V gene's germline CDR1 is KGHSH and CDR2 LQKENI. The CDR3 loop is CASSPRLDEQFF. The DNA of the CDR3 is TGTGCCAGCTCACCACGGTTGGATGAGCAGTTCTTC. Based on the CDR3 plus reference TRBV18 and TRBJ2-1, the full variable domain is NAGVMQNPRHLVRRRGQEARLRCSPMKGHSHVYWYRQLPEEGLKFMVYLQKENIIDESGMPKERFSAEFPKEGPSILRIQQVVRGDSAAYFCASSPRLDEQFFGPGTRLTVL.

J is TRBJ2-3 and V is TRBV9; 8 bases line up with TRBD2. Germline CDR1 is SGDLS and CDR2 is YYNGEE. With V trimmed by 4 bases and J by 1 base, 5 bases remained unmatched. The CDR3 is made up of 15 amino acids. CDR3: CASSPHGGGTDTQYF. The DNA for the CDR3 is TGTGCCAGCAGCCCCCACGGGGGGGGCACAGATACGCAGTATTTT.

This clone has only a few counts. The rearrangement joins TRBV19 to TRBJ2-2; 10 bases are a match to TRBD1. The CDR3 is 14 amino acids. The J segment lost 5 bases and the V segment lost 10 bases, leaving 7 bases of the junction unmatched. Germline CDR1 LNHDA, CDR2 SQIVND (reference sequence). This CDR3 is CATSRQGATGELFF. The CDR3 DNA reads TGTGCCACGTCTAGACAGGGGGCAACCGGGGAGCTGTTTTTT.

The chain joins TRBV7-8 to TRBJ2-2; the match to TRBD1 covers 10 bases. Germline V gene data show CDR1 as SGHVS and CDR2 as FQNEAQ. V shed 3 bases, J shed 6 bases, and the junction held 1 base outside the gene matches. The CDR3 has 14 residues. DNA for the CDR3: TGTGCCAGCAGCTTGGACAGGGGGGCCGGGGAGCTGTTTTTT. Residues: CASSLDRGAGELFF.

The rearrangement uses TRBV5-4 and TRBJ2-2; 7 bases map to TRBD2. This CDR3 spans 15 amino acids. Germline CDR1 reads SGHNT; CDR2 reads YYREEE (reference sequence). V lost 4 bases, J lost 4 bases, and 7 bases stayed unmatched. CDR3 residues: CASSLGGYGTGELFF. CDR3 sequence (DNA): TGTGCCAGCAGCCTGGGGGGGTATGGCACCGGGGAGCTGTTTTTT.

This clone showed up just once. This chain links TRBV5-1 with TRBJ1-3; 11 positions agree with TRBD1. The CDR3 runs 16 residues. The V and J ends lost 4 bases and 5 bases, in that order; junction bases with no gene match: 8. Germline loops: CDR1 SGHRS, CDR2 YFSETQ. CDR3 loop: CASSIGQGAGRNTIYF. The CDR3 coding sequence is TGCGCCAGCAGCATAGGACAGGGGGCAGGGAGAAACACCATATATTTT.

J is TRBJ2-1 and V is TRBV7-8, with 9 positions matching TRBD1. V lost 6 bases, J lost 4 bases, and 13 bases stayed unmatched. The CDR3 is 17 residues long. CDR1 and CDR2 from the germline V gene are SGHVS and FQNEAQ. CDR3 region: CASRTGGLPSGYNEQFF. In nucleotides, the CDR3 is TGTGCCAGCAGAACAGGGGGCCTGCCTAGCGGATACAATGAGCAGTTCTTC.

J is TRBJ2-7 and V is TRBV27, with TRBD2 matching 7 bases. Germline V gene data show CDR1 as MNHEY and CDR2 as SMNVEV (reference sequence). Losses at the gene ends were 6 bases for V and 2 bases for J; bases not matched to a gene: 7. CDR3 length: 14 amino acids. The CDR3 bases are TGTGCCAGCAGCACCGGGACTACAACCTACGAGCAGTACTTC. Protein sequence: CASSTGTTTYEQYF.

The chain has TRBV29-1 and TRBJ2-3; 8 bases map to TRBD1. The CDR3 length is 13 residues. Looked up from germline, CDR1 is SQVTM and CDR2 is ANQGSEA. V lost 5 bases and J lost 4; bases outside the gene matches: 5. The CDR3 here is CSVRTGYSDTQYF. The CDR3 nucleotides are TGCAGCGTTCGGACAGGGTATTCAGATACGCAGTATTTT.

This clone was seen just once. The rearrangement uses TRBV28 and TRBJ1-4; D perhaps matches TRBD1 (6 bases). V shed 7 bases and J shed 0 bases, with 12 bases lying between them. There are 15 residues in the CDR3. Germline V gives CDR1 MDHEN, CDR2 SYDVKM. CDR3 in DNA: TGTGCCAGCAACGTCGGGGGGCCAACTAATGAAAAACTGTTTTTT. As protein: CASNVGGPTNEKLFF.

This chain uses TRBV10-1 with TRBJ2-2; TRBD2 might be the D (6 bases). Germline V gene data show CDR1 as WNHNN and CDR2 as SYGVQD (reference sequence). The CDR3 is made up of 15 amino acids. The V end lost 3 bases, the J end lost 3 bases, and 11 bases lay between the germline ends. The CDR3 region is CASSERGWDTGELFF. The DNA of the CDR3 is TGCGCCAGCAGTGAACGGGGGTGGGACACCGGGGAGCTGTTTTTT.